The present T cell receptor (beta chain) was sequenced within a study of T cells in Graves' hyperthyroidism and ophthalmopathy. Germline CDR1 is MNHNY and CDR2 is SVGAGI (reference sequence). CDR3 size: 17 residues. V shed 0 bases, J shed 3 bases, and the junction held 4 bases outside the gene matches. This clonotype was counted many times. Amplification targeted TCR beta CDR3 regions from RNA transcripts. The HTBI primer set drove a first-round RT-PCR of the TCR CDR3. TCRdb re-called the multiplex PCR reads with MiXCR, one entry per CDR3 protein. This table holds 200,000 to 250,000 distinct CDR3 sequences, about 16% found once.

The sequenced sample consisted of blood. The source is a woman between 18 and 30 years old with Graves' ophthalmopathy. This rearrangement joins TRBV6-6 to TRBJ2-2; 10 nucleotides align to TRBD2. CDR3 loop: CASSYSIGLADTGELFF. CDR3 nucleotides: TGTGCCAGCAGTTACTCGATCGGACTAGCGGACACCGGGGAGCTGTTTTTT.